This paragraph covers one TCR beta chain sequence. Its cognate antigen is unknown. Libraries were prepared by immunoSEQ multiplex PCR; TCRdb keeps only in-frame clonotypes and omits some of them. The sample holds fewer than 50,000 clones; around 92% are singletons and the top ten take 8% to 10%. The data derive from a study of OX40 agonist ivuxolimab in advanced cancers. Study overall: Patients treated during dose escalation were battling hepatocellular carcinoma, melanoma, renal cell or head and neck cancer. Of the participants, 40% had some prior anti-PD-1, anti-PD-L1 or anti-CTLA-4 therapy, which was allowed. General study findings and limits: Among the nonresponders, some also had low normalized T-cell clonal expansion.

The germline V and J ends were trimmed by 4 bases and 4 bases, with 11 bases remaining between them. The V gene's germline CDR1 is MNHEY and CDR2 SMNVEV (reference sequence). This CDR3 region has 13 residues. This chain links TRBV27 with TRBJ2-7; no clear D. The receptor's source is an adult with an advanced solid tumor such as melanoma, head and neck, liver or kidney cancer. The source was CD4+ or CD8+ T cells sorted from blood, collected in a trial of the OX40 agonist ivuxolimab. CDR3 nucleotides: TGTGCCAGCAGTTCCCTGCTGGGTTACGAGCAGTACTTC. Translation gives CASSSLLGYEQYF.